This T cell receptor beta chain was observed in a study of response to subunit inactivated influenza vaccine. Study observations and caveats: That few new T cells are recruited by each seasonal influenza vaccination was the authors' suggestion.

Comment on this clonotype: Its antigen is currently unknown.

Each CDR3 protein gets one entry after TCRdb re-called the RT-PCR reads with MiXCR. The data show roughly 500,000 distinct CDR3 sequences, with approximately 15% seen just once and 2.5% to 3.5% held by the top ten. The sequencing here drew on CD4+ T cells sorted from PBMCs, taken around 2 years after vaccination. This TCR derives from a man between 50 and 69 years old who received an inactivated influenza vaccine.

CDR3 DNA: TGTGCCAGCAGCTTTCGGGACAGTCGACGTGGCACAGATACGCAGTATTTT. Its translation is CASSFRDSRRGTDTQYF. The chain combines TRBV11-2 with TRBJ2-3, with 7 nucleotides matching TRBD1. V lost 3 bases, J lost 1 base, and 10 bases stayed unmatched. The CDR3 sequence is 17 residues long. CDR1 and CDR2 from the germline V gene are SGHAT and FQNNGV.